These 3 T cell receptor beta chains originate from one sample sequenced in a study of neurological immune-mediated disorders. TCRdb reprocessed the 5' RACE reads with MiXCR, giving one entry per CDR3 protein. This sample yields 60,000 or so distinct CDR3 sequences, of which around 10% are seen a single time; over 1.5% belongs to the top ten. The sample taken for sequencing was PBMCs. These receptors were collected from a man in his 60s in good health.

This clonotype was detected ten times or more. The chain couples TRBV5-1 to TRBJ2-3; 10 bases line up with TRBD1. This CDR3 is built from 16 residues. The V segment lost 4 bases and the J segment 5 bases; nucleotides outside the gene matches: 10. Germline V gives CDR1 SGHRS, CDR2 YFSETQ. The CDR3 reads CASSGTGTGEKDTQYF. CDR3 in DNA: TGCGCCAGCAGCGGAACCGGGACAGGGGAGAAAGATACGCAGTATTTT. Looking up the rest from reference TRBV5-1 and TRBJ2-3 gives the full variable domain: KAGVTQTPRYLIKTRGQQVTLSCSPISGHRSVSWYQQTPGQGLQFLFEYFSETQRNKGNFPGRFSGRQFSNSRSEMNVSTLELGDSALYLCASSGTGTGEKDTQYFGPGTRLTVL.

At least ten counts were recorded for this clonotype. This rearrangement joins TRBV6-2 or TRBV6-3 to TRBJ2-1, with TRBD1 matching 10 bases. This CDR3 is 17 amino acids long. Trimming removed 6 bases from V and 0 bases from J; junction bases left unmatched: 8. CDR1 is MNHEY, CDR2 SVGEGT, per germline. CDR3 loop: CASRPGTGVVSYNEQFF. The DNA of the CDR3 is TGTGCCAGCAGACCCGGGACAGGGGTCGTCTCCTACAATGAGCAGTTCTTC.

Ten or more counts support this clonotype. This chain connects TRBV12-3 or TRBV12-4 to TRBJ1-4, with 8 bases fitting TRBD1. Germline trimming cut 5 bases from V and 5 bases from J; bases unmatched to any gene: 7. CDR3 length: 15 residues. The CDR3 bases are TGTGCCAGCAGTAACTCAGGGGGCGCGAATGAAAAACTGTTTTTT. Its translation: CASSNSGGANEKLFF.